These 6 T cell receptor beta chains share one sample of origin, sequenced in a study of blood T cell repertoires in COVID-19. Repertoires were generated with immunoSEQ multiplex PCR, while TCRdb's copy carries only in-frame clones and drops some. The repertoire holds approximately 180,000 clones, roughly 83% seen once, with around 6.7% in the top ten. The sample taken for sequencing was peripheral blood. These receptors all stem from a woman aged 40-49 years with COVID-19, enrolled during active disease.

The genes are TRBV18 and TRBJ2-7; D not resolved. CDR1 is KGHSH, CDR2 LQKENI, per germline. The CDR3 length is 14 residues. V lost 3 bases and J 4 bases, leaving 13 bases between the germline ends. In nucleotides, the CDR3 is TGTGCCAGCTCACCGATGGTTCCAGAATACGAGCAGTACTTC. Amino acids: CASSPMVPEYEQYF.

A single count supports this clone. This chain joins TRBV28 and TRBJ2-3; 15 bases agree with TRBD2. The trim removed 7 bases at V and 0 bases at J, leaving 5 bases unmatched. The CDR3 runs to 17 residues. CDR1 and CDR2 (germline): MDHEN, SYDVKM. In DNA, the CDR3 is TGTGCCAGCACCGGACTAGCGGGAGGGCGGAGCACAGATACGCAGTATTTT. Translated, it gives CASTGLAGGRSTDTQYF.

The V gene is TRBV25-1, the J gene TRBJ1-2; possible D gene TRBD1, 5 bases. The germline gives CDR1 MGHDK, CDR2 SYGVNS. Between the trimmed V and J ends, which lost 3 bases and 2 bases, there was a span of 16 bases. The CDR3 sequence is 16 residues long. CDR3 sequence reads: CASSDPRRQMNYGYTF. The CDR3 DNA sequence: TGTGCCAGCAGTGACCCCAGGAGACAGATGAACTATGGCTACACCTTC.

The CDR3 DNA is TGCGCCAGCAGCTCACTGGCCGCGGACAGGGAGAAATCCTACGAGCAGTACTTC. Amino acid sequence: CASSSLAADREKSYEQYF. This rearrangement joins TRBV5-1 to TRBJ2-7, with 8 nucleotides matching TRBD1. Germline V lookup: CDR1 SGHRS, CDR2 YFSETQ. The CDR3 loop spans 18 amino acids. Trimming took 3 bases from V and 1 from J; bases not matched to a gene: 15.

CDR3 region: CASSPWSRNTIYF. Here the CDR3 DNA reads TGTGCCAGCTCACCTTGGAGTAGAAACACCATATATTTT. The J gene is TRBJ1-3, the V gene TRBV18; no reliable D call. The V end lost 3 bases, the J end lost 5 bases, and 8 bases lay between the germline ends. CDR3 length: 13 residues. CDR1 KGHSH and CDR2 LQKENI come from the germline V gene. The full variable domain, in which reference TRBV18 and TRBJ1-3 provide the parts outside the CDR3, is NAGVMQNPRHLVRRRGQEARLRCSPMKGHSHVYWYRQLPEEGLKFMVYLQKENIIDESGMPKERFSAEFPKEGPSILRIQQVVRGDSAAYFCASSPWSRNTIYFGEGSWLTVV.

This chain uses TRBV19 with TRBJ2-7; 9 bases match TRBD1. Germline V lookup: CDR1 LNHDA, CDR2 SQIVND (reference sequence). CDR3 length equals 13 residues. V lost 5 bases to trimming and J lost 5 bases; unmatched junction nucleotides: 4. The CDR3 here is CASSLQGANEQYF. As DNA, the CDR3 is TGTGCCAGTAGTTTACAGGGGGCTAACGAGCAGTACTTC. Full variable domain (rest looked up from reference TRBV19 and TRBJ2-7): DGGITQSPKYLFRKEGQNVTLSCEQNLNHDAMYWYRQDPGQGLRLIYYSQIVNDFQKGDIAEGYSVSREKKESFPLTVTSAQKNPTAFYLCASSLQGANEQYFGPGTRLTVT.